The 12 T cell receptor beta chains below were found in one sample sequenced in a study of blood T cell repertoires in COVID-19. TCRdb's table, derived via immunoSEQ multiplex PCR, lists solely in-frame clones and lacks some. The table lists about 28,000 clones, more than 70% of them singletons. The sequenced sample consisted of peripheral blood. These receptors all stem from a human donor in a cohort sampled during active COVID-19.

The CDR3 sequence: CASSLRGTGYGYTF. CDR3 DNA: TGTGCCAGCAGTTTAAGGGGGACAGGCTATGGCTACACCTTC. The rearrangement links TRBV28 to TRBJ1-2, with 8 bases that match TRBD1. The CDR3 length is 14 residues. Germline values: CDR1 MDHEN, CDR2 SYDVKM. The ends lost 2 bases at V and 4 bases at J; junction bases unmatched: 3.

The chain combines TRBV5-1 with TRBJ2-5; D not certain. The germline V gene encodes CDR1 SGHRS and CDR2 YFSETQ. CDR3 length: 15 residues. V was trimmed by 1 base and J by 0 bases, leaving 10 bases between them. CDR3 residues: CASSLSPGHQETQYF. Here the CDR3 DNA reads TGCGCCAGCAGCTTGAGTCCAGGCCACCAAGAGACCCAGTACTTC.

This chain links TRBV24-1 with TRBJ2-5; 12 nucleotides match TRBD2. J was trimmed by 5 bases and V by 4 bases; bases with no gene match: 4. Germline V gives CDR1 KGHDR, CDR2 SFDVKD. The CDR3 has 15 amino acids. CDR3 DNA: TGTGCCACCAGTGACCCCGGGACTAGCGGGGAGACCCAGTACTTC. Its protein product is CATSDPGTSGETQYF.

J is TRBJ2-2 and V is TRBV9, with 8 bases aligning to TRBD2. The CDR3 length is 16 residues. In germline, CDR1 is SGDLS, CDR2 YYNGEE. V lost 3 bases, J lost 6 bases, and 10 bases stayed unmatched. CDR3 in DNA: TGTGCCAGCAGCGGACGTGGCGGGGGGCCCCCCGGGGAGCTGTTTTTT. It yields the protein CASSGRGGGPPGELFF.

J is TRBJ1-2 and V is TRBV10-3; TRBD1 matches 7 bases. The CDR3 spans 14 residues. The junction had 3 bases not matched to a gene; V was cut back by 4 bases and J by 1 base. Germline CDR1 reads ENHRY; CDR2 reads SYGVKD. CDR3 amino acids: CAISVGQNNYGYTF. In DNA form, the CDR3 reads TGTGCCATCAGTGTGGGACAGAATAACTATGGCTACACCTTC.

In DNA form, the CDR3 reads TGTGCCAGCTCACTCACAGGGGGTTGGACTGAAGCTTTCTTT. It codes for CASSLTGGWTEAFF. J is TRBJ1-1 and V is TRBV18; 8 positions agree with TRBD1. CDR1 KGHSH and CDR2 LQKENI come from the germline V gene. Trimming cost V 4 bases and J 5 bases; bases outside gene matches: 6. The CDR3 runs to 14 residues.

This clone was counted once. The V and J genes are TRBV6-5 and TRBJ1-3; 8 positions agree with TRBD1. The V gene end was trimmed by 7 bases and the J gene end by 2 bases; junction bases not matched to a gene: 7. The CDR3 is 15 amino acids. CDR1 and CDR2 from the germline V gene are MNHEY and SVGAGI. The CDR3 loop reads CASTPAGGPGNTIYF. In nucleotides, the CDR3 is TGTGCCAGCACCCCGGCAGGGGGCCCTGGAAACACCATATATTTT.

The DNA for the CDR3 is TGCGCCAGCAGCCCTACAGGGGGTTACCCCGAAGCTTTCTTT. The encoded protein is CASSPTGGYPEAFF. The chain uses TRBV5-1 and TRBJ1-1, with TRBD1 matching over 8 bases. Germline loops: CDR1 SGHRS, CDR2 YFSETQ. The junction had 10 bases not matched to a gene; V was cut back by 4 bases and J by 8 bases. The CDR3 is made up of 14 amino acids.

This clone showed up just a few times. The rearrangement links TRBV10-1 to TRBJ1-5, with D perhaps TRBD1 (5 bases). Trimming cost V 8 bases and J 4 bases, with 6 bases left between them. Germline CDR1 and CDR2: WNHNN and SYGVQD (reference sequence). CDR3 length: 11 residues. The CDR3 protein is CASGANQPQHF. As DNA, the CDR3 is TGCGCCAGCGGGGCAAATCAGCCCCAGCATTTT.

This chain uses TRBV7-9 with TRBJ2-2; tentatively, D is TRBD2 (6 bases). Germline V gives CDR1 SEHNR, CDR2 FQNEAQ (reference sequence). V lost 5 bases and J 3 bases, leaving 22 bases between the germline ends. The CDR3 is 18 residues long. The CDR3: CASSPLEGRSGYTGELFF. CDR3 coding DNA: TGTGCCAGCAGCCCTCTGGAGGGTCGGTCTGGGTACACCGGGGAGCTGTTTTTT.

J is TRBJ2-1 and V is TRBV14, with 8 nucleotides matching TRBD1. CDR1 is SGHDN, CDR2 FVKESK, per germline. J gave up 2 bases and V 0 bases, and 0 bases lay outside the gene matches. The length of the CDR3 is 15 residues. The CDR3 DNA reads TGTGCCAGCAGCCAAGAACAGGGGGCCTACAATGAGCAGTTCTTC. This sequence encodes CASSQEQGAYNEQFF.

The rearrangement links TRBV24-1 to TRBJ2-1, with 11 bases matching TRBD2. Germline CDR1 reads KGHDR; CDR2 reads SFDVKD. The CDR3 spans 16 residues. V lost 4 bases to trimming and J lost 3 bases; unmatched junction nucleotides: 4. CDR3: CATSESSGGLYNEQFF. CDR3 coding DNA: TGTGCCACCAGTGAATCTAGCGGGGGGCTCTACAATGAGCAGTTCTTC.